The source of this T cell receptor (beta chain) is a study of CD8 T cells in Susac syndrome. About this clonotype: The antigen is unknown.

Study-wide results and limits: CD8+ clonal expansion in Susac was maximal in TEMRA cells and in active patients. Across the total CD8+ repertoires, over 15 Susac-specific public clones were found. The CD8+ TEMRA repertoires yielded a few such clones. Only a relatively small number of individuals were included in the TCR sequencing and HLA analysis.

RNA amounts of about 0.5 to 1 ug underwent reverse transcription with random hexamers. The amplification used immunoSEQ multiplex PCR on TCR beta CDR3; it spanned 54 Vbeta and 13 Jbeta. TCRdb passed the immunoSEQ multiplex PCR reads through MiXCR, listing each CDR3 protein once. Of approximately 190,000 distinct CDR3 sequences in the sample, over 90% were seen once. Sequenced input: CD8+ T cells from PBMCs. The receptor was isolated from a human donor with Susac syndrome.

The CDR3 region is CASSFGGGFPSYEQFF. The CDR3 nucleotides are TGCGCCAGCAGCTTCGGAGGCGGGTTCCCGTCCTATGAGCAGTTCTTC. The chain joins TRBV5-1 to TRBJ2-1; possibly TRBD2 for D (5 bases). The CDR3 contains 16 residues. CDR1 is SGHRS and CDR2 is YFSETQ in the germline V gene. The germline V and J ends were trimmed by 2 bases and 8 bases, with 20 bases remaining between them.